These T cell receptor beta chains were read from a single sample in a study of response to subunit inactivated influenza vaccine. TCRdb reprocessed the RT-PCR reads via MiXCR and lists one record per CDR3 protein. The table lists about 540,000 distinct CDR3 sequences, under 25% of them singletons. These data also featured in a second study, about T cells expressing NK-cell markers.

The specimen comprised CD4+ T cells sorted from PBMCs, sampled roughly 12 days after vaccination. These receptors all come from a middle-aged man who received an inactivated influenza vaccine. The CDR3 runs from the conserved cysteine through the conserved F or W. A D gene is named only where the DNA matches it firmly. Size tells how often a clone was seen (once, few, many) or the class of an expanded clone, and some rows leave it out.

v_gene	abundance	j_gene	d_gene	CDR3aa	CDR3nt
TRBV2	.	TRBJ2-1	.	CASSVYEQFF	TGTGCCAGCAGTGTTTATGAGCAGTTCTTC
TRBV5-1	.	TRBJ2-1	.	CASSLGSGYNEQFF	TGCGCCAGCAGCTTGGGCTCCGGGTACAATGAGCAGTTCTTC
TRBV5-1	few	TRBJ2-3	TRBD2	CASSTGLVGTDTQYF	TGCGCCAGCAGCACGGGACTAGTCGGCACAGATACGCAGTATTTT
TRBV5-6	few	TRBJ2-7	.	CASSLDQGYEQYF	TGTGCCAGCAGCTTAGACCAGGGGTACGAGCAGTACTTC
TRBV7-2	few	TRBJ1-4	TRBD1	CASSSSGQGYEKLFF	TGTGCCAGCAGCTCCTCGGGACAGGGATACGAAAAACTGTTTTTT
TRBV29-1	few	TRBJ2-7	TRBD1	CSGGQGRSYEQYF	TGCAGCGGCGGACAGGGCCGCTCCTACGAGCAGTACTTC
TRBV19	few	TRBJ2-3	TRBD2	CASATSGSGRDTQYF	TGTGCCAGTGCGACTAGCGGGAGCGGGAGAGATACGCAGTATTTT
TRBV29-1	.	TRBJ1-1	TRBD1	CSVFGQGPTEAFF	TGCAGCGTTTTCGGACAGGGCCCCACTGAAGCTTTCTTT
TRBV20-1	once	TRBJ1-5	.	CSASDHHYSNQPQHF	TGCAGTGCTAGTGACCATCATTATAGCAATCAGCCCCAGCATTTT
TRBV9	few	TRBJ2-1	.	CASSNRQTEAQFF	TGTGCCAGCAGCAACCGACAGACCGAGGCGCAGTTCTTC
TRBV7-2	few	TRBJ1-5	TRBD1	CASSLRAGGRNQPQHF	TGTGCCAGCAGCTTAAGGGCAGGGGGACGCAATCAGCCCCAGCATTTT
TRBV7-3	few	TRBJ2-1	TRBD1	CASSKGQGMNEQFF	TGTGCCAGCAGTAAGGGACAGGGGATGAATGAGCAGTTCTTC
TRBV9	.	TRBJ1-2	TRBD1	CASAPWTGQGYTF	TGTGCCAGCGCTCCCTGGACAGGGCAGGGCTACACCTTC
TRBV4-2	few	TRBJ2-3	.	CASSQEGPFGTAPADTQYF	TGTGCCAGCAGCCAAGAAGGCCCCTTTGGGACGGCCCCCGCAGATACGCAGTATTTT
TRBV15	.	TRBJ1-1	.	CATSRGGQNTEAFF	TGTGCCACCAGCAGAGGCGGACAGAACACTGAAGCTTTCTTT
TRBV7-9	.	TRBJ2-7	.	CASSLTGGEQYF	TGTGCCAGCAGCTTGACAGGAGGCGAGCAGTACTTC
TRBV5-1	many	TRBJ2-1	.	CASSSRPGTQSSYNEQFF	TGCGCCAGCAGCTCACGTCCCGGGACACAAAGCTCCTACAATGAGCAGTTCTTC
TRBV11-2	few	TRBJ2-1	TRBD2	CASSLGAGGVWGEQFF	TGTGCCAGCAGCTTAGGAGCGGGGGGGGTGTGGGGTGAGCAGTTCTTC
TRBV20-1	.	TRBJ2-7	TRBD1	CSAGETGTYEQYF	TGCAGTGCTGGAGAGACAGGGACCTACGAGCAGTACTTC
TRBV20-1	few	TRBJ2-7	TRBD2	CSVSSGRGSYEQYF	TGCAGTGTATCAAGCGGGAGGGGCTCCTACGAGCAGTACTTC
TRBV20-1	.	TRBJ1-2	.	CSPAGEVNYGYTF	TGCAGCCCTGCCGGGGAGGTTAACTATGGCTACACCTTC
TRBV7-9	many	TRBJ2-2	.	CASSRSGELFF	TGTGCCAGCAGCCGTTCCGGGGAGCTGTTTTTT
TRBV11-2	.	TRBJ2-7	.	CASSLMGFRSYEQYF	TGTGCCAGCAGCTTAATGGGATTTCGCTCCTACGAGCAGTACTTC
TRBV5-1	many	TRBJ2-3	TRBD2	CASREGLELTDTQYF	TGCGCCAGCAGAGAGGGACTAGAACTCACAGATACGCAGTATTTT
TRBV7-2	.	TRBJ2-3	TRBD1	CASSLSRGRSDTQYF	TGTGCCAGCAGCTTATCAAGGGGGCGATCAGATACGCAGTATTTT
TRBV28	many	TRBJ2-7	TRBD2	CASSLAGRTYEQYF	TGTGCCAGCAGTTTGGCCGGGAGGACGTACGAGCAGTACTTC
TRBV7-2	.	TRBJ2-1	.	CASSLAVLSYNEQFF	TGTGCCAGCAGCTTAGCGGTACTATCCTACAATGAGCAGTTCTTC
TRBV6-5	once	TRBJ2-2	.	CASSSLDWAGSNTGELFF	TGTGCCAGCAGTTCCCTTGACTGGGCGGGATCGAACACCGGGGAGCTGTTTTTT
TRBV2	.	TRBJ1-5	.	CASSDDWVNQPQHF	TGTGCCAGCAGTGATGATTGGGTGAATCAGCCCCAGCATTTT
TRBV20-1	.	TRBJ2-7	.	CIATWNKRSSYEQYF	TGCATTGCGACATGGAACAAAAGGAGCTCCTACGAGCAGTACTTC
TRBV6-2/TRBV6-3	.	TRBJ2-1	.	CASSYEGVSYNEQFF	TGTGCCAGCAGTTACGAAGGGGTGTCCTACAATGAGCAGTTCTTC
TRBV6-1	few	TRBJ1-4	TRBD1	CASSGPDRVPEKLFF	TGTGCCAGCAGCGGACCGGACAGGGTTCCTGAAAAACTGTTTTTT
TRBV18	few	TRBJ2-1	TRBD1	CASSPTTGGTYNEQFF	TGTGCCAGCTCACCCACGACAGGGGGTACCTACAATGAGCAGTTCTTC
TRBV6-2/TRBV6-3	few	TRBJ2-4	.	CASRHRGTSILKNIQYF	TGTGCCAGCAGACACCGGGGGACCTCCATCCTCAAAAACATTCAGTACTTC
TRBV10-3	.	TRBJ2-1	TRBD2	CAISVLAGGPSYNEQFF	TGTGCCATCAGTGTACTAGCGGGGGGGCCGTCCTACAATGAGCAGTTCTTC
TRBV19	.	TRBJ2-5	.	CATQERTQETQYF	TGTGCCACTCAGGAGCGGACCCAAGAGACCCAGTACTTC
TRBV5-1	.	TRBJ2-5	.	CASSLARKETQYF	TGCGCCAGCAGCTTGGCCAGAAAAGAGACCCAGTACTTC
TRBV6-1	few	TRBJ2-1	.	CASRDQGGSSYNEQFF	TGTGCCAGCAGAGATCAGGGGGGGAGCTCCTACAATGAGCAGTTCTTC
TRBV7-9	.	TRBJ2-5	.	CASSRRAGTGETQYF	TGTGCCAGCAGCCGGAGGGCGGGGACCGGGGAGACCCAGTACTTC
TRBV15	few	TRBJ2-3	.	CATSNGQITDTQYF	TGTGCCACCAGCAACGGGCAGATCACAGATACGCAGTATTTT
TRBV7-2	few	TRBJ2-3	TRBD2	CASSDSAGGLTDTQYF	TGTGCCAGCAGCGACTCGGCGGGGGGGCTCACAGATACGCAGTATTTT